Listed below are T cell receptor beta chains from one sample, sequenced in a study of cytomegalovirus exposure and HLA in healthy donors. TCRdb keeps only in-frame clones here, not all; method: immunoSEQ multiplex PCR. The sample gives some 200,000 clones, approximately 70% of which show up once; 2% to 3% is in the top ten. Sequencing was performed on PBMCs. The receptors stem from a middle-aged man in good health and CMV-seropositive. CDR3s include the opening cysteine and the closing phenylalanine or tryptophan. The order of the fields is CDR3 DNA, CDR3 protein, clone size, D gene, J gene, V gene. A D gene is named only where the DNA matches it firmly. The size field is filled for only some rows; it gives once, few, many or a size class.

CDR3nt: TGTGCCAGCAGCTATCATCAAGCTACAGGGAACTATGGCTACACCTTC
CDR3aa: CASSYHQATGNYGYTF
abundance: once
d_gene: .
j_gene: TRBJ1-2
v_gene: TRBV28

CDR3nt: TGTGCCAGCTTCAGTAACTCTGGGGCCAACGTCCTGACTTTC
CDR3aa: CASFSNSGANVLTF
abundance: .
d_gene: .
j_gene: TRBJ2-6
v_gene: TRBV7-9

CDR3nt: TGCGCCAGCAGCCAAGGCCCCACTGGGGGGGCTGGAAACACCATATATTTT
CDR3aa: CASSQGPTGGAGNTIYF
abundance: few
d_gene: .
j_gene: TRBJ1-3
v_gene: TRBV4-1

CDR3nt: TGTGCCAGCAGTTTATCGTGGACAGGTACCTACGAGCAGTACTTC
CDR3aa: CASSLSWTGTYEQYF
abundance: once
d_gene: TRBD1
j_gene: TRBJ2-7
v_gene: TRBV27

CDR3nt: TGTGCCAGTAAAGACAGGACAGGGGGCACTGAAGCTTTCTTT
CDR3aa: CASKDRTGGTEAFF
abundance: few
d_gene: TRBD1
j_gene: TRBJ1-1
v_gene: TRBV19

CDR3nt: TGTGCCAGCAGCCTTAGGACAGGGCACACCGGGGAGCTGTTTTTT
CDR3aa: CASSLRTGHTGELFF
abundance: once
d_gene: TRBD1
j_gene: TRBJ2-2
v_gene: TRBV6-5

CDR3nt: TGTGCCAGCAGCACTCTCGGGACAGGGGTATATGAGCAGTTCTTC
CDR3aa: CASSTLGTGVYEQFF
abundance: .
d_gene: TRBD1
j_gene: TRBJ2-1
v_gene: TRBV9

CDR3nt: TGCGCCAGCAGCTTGGGGGACAGGGGATACGAGCAGTACTTC
CDR3aa: CASSLGDRGYEQYF
abundance: .
d_gene: TRBD1
j_gene: TRBJ2-7
v_gene: TRBV5-1

CDR3nt: TGTGCCAGCAGAGCCAGGACAGGGGGTCAAGAGACCCAGTACTTC
CDR3aa: CASRARTGGQETQYF
abundance: .
d_gene: TRBD1
j_gene: TRBJ2-5
v_gene: TRBV2

CDR3nt: TGTGCCAGCAGCCTCGGGGGAGGGAACACCGGGGAGCTGTTTTTT
CDR3aa: CASSLGGGNTGELFF
abundance: .
d_gene: .
j_gene: TRBJ2-2
v_gene: TRBV28

CDR3nt: TGTGCCAGCAGCCGGGGGGCGAGCAATCAGCCCCAGCATTTT
CDR3aa: CASSRGASNQPQHF
abundance: .
d_gene: .
j_gene: TRBJ1-5
v_gene: TRBV5-6

CDR3nt: TGTGCCAGCAGTTACTCGAACGAAGGGGGCGCCGAGCAGTACTTC
CDR3aa: CASSYSNEGGAEQYF
abundance: .
d_gene: TRBD1
j_gene: TRBJ2-7
v_gene: TRBV6-6

CDR3nt: TGTGCCAGCAGCTTAATGGGAGGGCCGTGGGGGACCGGGGAGCTGTTTTTT
CDR3aa: CASSLMGGPWGTGELFF
abundance: few
d_gene: TRBD2
j_gene: TRBJ2-2
v_gene: TRBV11-1

CDR3nt: TGTGCCAGCAGCTTGAGCCAGGGCAGTCACAATGAGCAGTTCTTC
CDR3aa: CASSLSQGSHNEQFF
abundance: .
d_gene: .
j_gene: TRBJ2-1
v_gene: TRBV5-4

CDR3nt: TGTGCCAGCAGGCGGCCGGCTTCCTACGAGCAGTACTTC
CDR3aa: CASRRPASYEQYF
abundance: .
d_gene: .
j_gene: TRBJ2-7
v_gene: TRBV2

CDR3nt: TGTGCCAGCAGCAAGTTGGTGGACGGCGACTCGGGGGAAAAACTGTTTTTT
CDR3aa: CASSKLVDGDSGEKLFF
abundance: .
d_gene: .
j_gene: TRBJ1-4
v_gene: TRBV9

CDR3nt: TGTGCCAGCAGCTTAAATACGGGCGAGCAGTACTTC
CDR3aa: CASSLNTGEQYF
abundance: .
d_gene: .
j_gene: TRBJ2-7
v_gene: TRBV11-2

CDR3nt: TGTGCCAGCAGCTTAGAGAGGGGGATGCCCCGAACTGAAGCTTTCTTT
CDR3aa: CASSLERGMPRTEAFF
abundance: .
d_gene: .
j_gene: TRBJ1-1
v_gene: TRBV7-9

CDR3nt: TGCGCCAGCAGCCAAGATCTATTGGGCGGGGGGGCCGGGGGGACCCAGTACTTC
CDR3aa: CASSQDLLGGGAGGTQYF
abundance: few
d_gene: TRBD2
j_gene: TRBJ2-5
v_gene: TRBV4-3

CDR3nt: TGTGCCAGCCTAAACAGGGAGAACTATGGCTACACCTTC
CDR3aa: CASLNRENYGYTF
abundance: .
d_gene: .
j_gene: TRBJ1-2
v_gene: TRBV28

CDR3nt: TGTGCCAGCAGCGCCTACCCCGAGACAGGTAGCGGCTACACCTTC
CDR3aa: CASSAYPETGSGYTF
abundance: .
d_gene: .
j_gene: TRBJ1-2
v_gene: TRBV9

CDR3nt: TGTGCCAGCAGCTTACCGGGAGCTGAAGCTTTCTTT
CDR3aa: CASSLPGAEAFF
abundance: .
d_gene: .
j_gene: TRBJ1-1
v_gene: TRBV5-6

CDR3nt: TGTGCCAGCAGCTTAGTCCTAGCGGGGGGGCCAGGGAATGAGCAGTTCTTC
CDR3aa: CASSLVLAGGPGNEQFF
abundance: .
d_gene: TRBD2
j_gene: TRBJ2-1
v_gene: TRBV7-8

CDR3nt: TGTGCCAGCAGCCGGCAGGGGAACACCGGGGAGCTGTTTTTT
CDR3aa: CASSRQGNTGELFF
abundance: few
d_gene: .
j_gene: TRBJ2-2
v_gene: TRBV7-9

CDR3nt: TGTGCCAGCAGCTTATTCCCCGGAGATACGCAGTATTTT
CDR3aa: CASSLFPGDTQYF
abundance: .
d_gene: .
j_gene: TRBJ2-3
v_gene: TRBV7-9

CDR3nt: TGTGCCAGCAGTGCTAGCGGGGAGGACAATGAGCAGTTCTTC
CDR3aa: CASSASGEDNEQFF
abundance: .
d_gene: TRBD2
j_gene: TRBJ2-1
v_gene: TRBV6-4

CDR3nt: TGTGCCAGCAGCCAAGAGGGGCAGGGTCTGGCCTACGAGCAGTACTTC
CDR3aa: CASSQEGQGLAYEQYF
abundance: .
d_gene: .
j_gene: TRBJ2-7
v_gene: TRBV4-2

CDR3nt: TGTGCCAGCAGTGCCTCCGGGACAGTTTCCTACGAGCAGTACTTC
CDR3aa: CASSASGTVSYEQYF
abundance: .
d_gene: TRBD1
j_gene: TRBJ2-7
v_gene: TRBV28

CDR3nt: TGTGCCAGCAGCTTAGGGGACACCATTTATAGTACACCCCTCCACTTT
CDR3aa: CASSLGDTIYSTPLHF
abundance: .
d_gene: .
j_gene: TRBJ1-6
v_gene: TRBV13

CDR3nt: TGCGCCAGCAGTATCGACAGGGGTCAGCCCCAGCATTTT
CDR3aa: CASSIDRGQPQHF
abundance: .
d_gene: TRBD1
j_gene: TRBJ1-5
v_gene: TRBV10-2

CDR3nt: TGTGCCAGCAGCTGGGGGGATGCTCCTTGGAAGTTCTTC
CDR3aa: CASSWGDAPWKFF
abundance: .
d_gene: .
j_gene: TRBJ2-1
v_gene: TRBV11-2

CDR3nt: TGTGCCAGCAGCCTAGGAATGGGGGGTAGATATGGCTACACCTTC
CDR3aa: CASSLGMGGRYGYTF
abundance: few
d_gene: .
j_gene: TRBJ1-2
v_gene: TRBV7-9

CDR3nt: TGTGCCAGCAGCTGGGACAGGGGGGAGACCCAGTACTTC
CDR3aa: CASSWDRGETQYF
abundance: .
d_gene: TRBD1
j_gene: TRBJ2-5
v_gene: TRBV5-4

CDR3nt: TGCAGTGCTAAGGGGACTAGCAAGTTCTTC
CDR3aa: CSAKGTSKFF
abundance: .
d_gene: TRBD2
j_gene: TRBJ2-1
v_gene: TRBV20-1

CDR3nt: TGTGCCAGCAGGGAGAGGGGGGGCGGCACTGAAGCTTTCTTT
CDR3aa: CASRERGGGTEAFF
abundance: .
d_gene: .
j_gene: TRBJ1-1
v_gene: TRBV2

CDR3nt: TGTGCCAGCAGTTTATACAACATGAACACTGAAGCTTTCTTT
CDR3aa: CASSLYNMNTEAFF
abundance: .
d_gene: .
j_gene: TRBJ1-1
v_gene: TRBV28

CDR3nt: TGTGCCAGTAGTAGATCAGGCTCCTATAATTCACCCCTCCACTTT
CDR3aa: CASSRSGSYNSPLHF
abundance: .
d_gene: .
j_gene: TRBJ1-6
v_gene: TRBV19

CDR3nt: TGTGCCAGCAGTGAGTACGCGGGGGCCTACGAGCAGTACTTC
CDR3aa: CASSEYAGAYEQYF
abundance: .
d_gene: TRBD2
j_gene: TRBJ2-7
v_gene: TRBV6-1

CDR3nt: TGTGCCAGCAGCTTACTCGTTTCGAATGAGCAGTTCTTC
CDR3aa: CASSLLVSNEQFF
abundance: .
d_gene: .
j_gene: TRBJ2-1
v_gene: TRBV5-4

CDR3nt: TGTGCCAGCAGCCTAGGACAGGGAGGCCAGCCCCAGCATTTT
CDR3aa: CASSLGQGGQPQHF
abundance: .
d_gene: TRBD1
j_gene: TRBJ1-5
v_gene: TRBV7-9

CDR3nt: TGTGCCAGCAGCTCCTTCGGGGGGCAAACCGGGGAGCTGTTTTTT
CDR3aa: CASSSFGGQTGELFF
abundance: .
d_gene: .
j_gene: TRBJ2-2
v_gene: TRBV7-6

CDR3nt: TGTGCCAGCAGTGCGACAGGGACCCATGAAAAACTGTTTTTT
CDR3aa: CASSATGTHEKLFF
abundance: .
d_gene: TRBD1
j_gene: TRBJ1-4
v_gene: TRBV9

CDR3nt: TGTGCCAGCAGTCTACAGGGTTCACCCCTCCACTTT
CDR3aa: CASSLQGSPLHF
abundance: few
d_gene: .
j_gene: TRBJ1-6
v_gene: TRBV5-6

CDR3nt: TGTGCCAGCAGTTTAAAGGATGGGCATCGCACAGATACGCAGTATTTT
CDR3aa: CASSLKDGHRTDTQYF
abundance: .
d_gene: .
j_gene: TRBJ2-3
v_gene: TRBV27

CDR3nt: TGCGCCAGCAGTGAAGTCTCTACTAGCGGGGTGCAGACCCAGTACTTC
CDR3aa: CASSEVSTSGVQTQYF
abundance: once
d_gene: TRBD2
j_gene: TRBJ2-5
v_gene: TRBV10-2

CDR3nt: TGTGCCAGCAGATTCAACTATAGGGTGAAGCGGGGCACAGATACGCAGTATTTT
CDR3aa: CASRFNYRVKRGTDTQYF
abundance: few
d_gene: .
j_gene: TRBJ2-3
v_gene: TRBV11-2

CDR3nt: TGTGCCAGCAGCTTAGCTCAGGGAGGGGCCAACGTCCTGACTTTC
CDR3aa: CASSLAQGGANVLTF
abundance: .
d_gene: .
j_gene: TRBJ2-6
v_gene: TRBV7-9

CDR3nt: TGCGCCAGCAGCTTGGAGGCGGGGAACACAGATACGCAGTATTTT
CDR3aa: CASSLEAGNTDTQYF
abundance: .
d_gene: .
j_gene: TRBJ2-3
v_gene: TRBV5-1

CDR3nt: TGCAGCGTACCGGGGTTACTCGGATACACCTTC
CDR3aa: CSVPGLLGYTF
abundance: .
d_gene: .
j_gene: TRBJ1-2
v_gene: TRBV29-1

CDR3nt: TGTGCCAGCCAGTCAGTCAATCAGCCCCAGCATTTT
CDR3aa: CASQSVNQPQHF
abundance: .
d_gene: .
j_gene: TRBJ1-5
v_gene: TRBV2

CDR3nt: TGCGCCAGCAGCCATAACCGTGGAAACAGGGGAAAAACCGGTGGCTACACCTTC
CDR3aa: CASSHNRGNRGKTGGYTF
abundance: .
d_gene: TRBD1
j_gene: TRBJ1-2
v_gene: TRBV4-1

CDR3nt: TGTGCCAGTAGTTCCCTGGGCCGCTACGAGCAGTACTTC
CDR3aa: CASSSLGRYEQYF
abundance: .
d_gene: .
j_gene: TRBJ2-7
v_gene: TRBV19

CDR3nt: TGTGCCAGCAGACGGACTGCGAACCACAATGAGCAGTTCTTC
CDR3aa: CASRRTANHNEQFF
abundance: once
d_gene: .
j_gene: TRBJ2-1
v_gene: TRBV11-3

CDR3nt: TGTGCCAGCAGTTACTCGCAGGGATCCAAGACCTACGAGCAGTACTTC
CDR3aa: CASSYSQGSKTYEQYF
abundance: .
d_gene: .
j_gene: TRBJ2-7
v_gene: TRBV6-5